The clone carrying this T cell receptor beta chain was counted between two and nine times. This CDR3 is built from 15 residues. V was clipped by 4 bases and J by 4 bases; unmatched bases: 11. Germline V gene lookup returns CDR1 SGHDT and CDR2 YYEEEE. Clones were sequenced by immunoSEQ multiplex PCR, and TCRdb holds only the in-frame ones, with some missing. The table lists more than 25,000 clones, roughly nine tenths of them singletons. This record belongs to a study of T cell changes during pregnancy in multiple sclerosis. This sample comprised CD4+ T cells from peripheral blood mononuclear cells, obtained in the first trimester of pregnancy. The V and J genes are TRBV5-6 and TRBJ2-7; 7 bases fit TRBD1. The receptor was isolated from a female donor with multiple sclerosis, enrolled in a pregnancy study. CDR3 amino acids: CASSPGLRGWYEQYF. In DNA form, the CDR3 reads TGTGCCAGCAGCCCAGGACTCAGGGGGTGGTACGAGCAGTACTTC.